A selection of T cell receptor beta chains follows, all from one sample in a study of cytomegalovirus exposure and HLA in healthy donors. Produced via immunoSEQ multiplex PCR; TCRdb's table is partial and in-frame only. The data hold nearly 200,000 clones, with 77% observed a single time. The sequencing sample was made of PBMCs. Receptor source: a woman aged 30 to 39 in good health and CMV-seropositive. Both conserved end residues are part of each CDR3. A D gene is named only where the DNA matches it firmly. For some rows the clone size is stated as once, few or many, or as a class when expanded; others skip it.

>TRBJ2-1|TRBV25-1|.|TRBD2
CASTRTSGRSYNEQFF
TGTGCCAGCACTAGGACTAGCGGGAGGAGCTACAATGAGCAGTTCTTC
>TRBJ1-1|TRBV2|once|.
CASSVERNTEAFF
TGTGCCAGCAGTGTTGAGAGGAACACTGAAGCTTTCTTT
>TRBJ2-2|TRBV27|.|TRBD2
CASSRGGWNTGELFF
TGTGCCAGCAGTCGCGGGGGGTGGAACACCGGGGAGCTGTTTTTT
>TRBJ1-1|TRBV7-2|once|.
CASSLWGSGVAFF
TGTGCCAGCAGCTTATGGGGCTCTGGGGTAGCTTTCTTT
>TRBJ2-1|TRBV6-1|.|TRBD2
CASSDGTSSREQFF
TGTGCCAGCAGTGACGGGACTAGCAGCCGGGAGCAGTTCTTC
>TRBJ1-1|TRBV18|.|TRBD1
CASLDRGRRTEAFF
TGTGCCAGCTTGGACAGGGGGCGCAGAACTGAAGCTTTCTTT
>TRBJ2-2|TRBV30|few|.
CAWRIKAAGELFF
TGTGCCTGGAGAATCAAGGCGGCCGGGGAGCTGTTTTTT
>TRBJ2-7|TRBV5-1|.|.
CASSFWGATYEQYF
TGCGCCAGCAGCTTTTGGGGAGCAACCTACGAGCAGTACTTC
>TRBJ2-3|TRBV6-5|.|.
CASRFQGRSDTQYF
TGTGCCAGCAGGTTCCAGGGTCGGTCAGATACGCAGTATTTT
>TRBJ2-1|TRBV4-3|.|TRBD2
CASSQLAGTIDNEQFF
TGCGCCAGCAGCCAACTAGCGGGGACTATAGACAATGAGCAGTTCTTC
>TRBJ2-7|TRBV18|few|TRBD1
CASSPPNLAGQGRGEQYF
TGTGCCAGCTCACCACCAAATCTAGCCGGACAGGGAAGGGGCGAGCAGTACTTC
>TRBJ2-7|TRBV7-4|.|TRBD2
CASSPGGLAGGPPHEQYF
TGTGCCAGCAGTCCAGGAGGACTAGCGGGAGGCCCCCCCCACGAGCAGTACTTC
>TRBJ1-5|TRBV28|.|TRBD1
CASSLYPGQGYDSNQPQHF
TGTGCCAGCAGTTTATACCCCGGACAGGGATACGATAGCAATCAGCCCCAGCATTTT
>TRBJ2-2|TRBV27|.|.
CASSLYGQYTGELFF
TGTGCCAGCAGTTTATACGGACAGTATACCGGGGAGCTGTTTTTT
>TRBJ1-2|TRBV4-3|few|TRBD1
CASSQGGTGANYGYTF
TGCGCCAGCAGCCAAGGGGGTACAGGGGCTAACTATGGCTACACCTTC
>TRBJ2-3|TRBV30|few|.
CAWSQSTDTQYF
TGTGCCTGGAGTCAGAGCACAGATACGCAGTATTTT
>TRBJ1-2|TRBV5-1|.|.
CASSLYGEVYGYTF
TGCGCCAGCAGCTTGTATGGGGAGGTGTATGGCTACACCTTC
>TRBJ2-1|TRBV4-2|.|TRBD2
CASSPGTTSGGYNEQFF
TGTGCCAGCAGTCCCGGTACGACTAGCGGGGGGTACAATGAGCAGTTCTTC
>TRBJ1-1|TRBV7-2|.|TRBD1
CASSLKGAGTEAFF
TGTGCCAGCAGCTTAAAGGGGGCCGGTACTGAAGCTTTCTTT
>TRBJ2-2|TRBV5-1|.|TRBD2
CASSLQASGNTGELFF
TGCGCCAGCAGCTTACAAGCTAGCGGTAACACCGGGGAGCTGTTTTTT
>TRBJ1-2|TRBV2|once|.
CASSAGATNYGYTF
TGTGCCAGCAGTGCAGGGGCCACTAACTATGGCTACACCTTC
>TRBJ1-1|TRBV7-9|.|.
CASSLTGTNTEAFF
TGTGCCAGCAGCTTAACGGGTACGAACACTGAAGCTTTCTTT
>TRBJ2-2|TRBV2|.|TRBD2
CASRRGASTGELFF
TGTGCCAGCAGGCGGGGGGCGTCCACCGGGGAGCTGTTTTTT
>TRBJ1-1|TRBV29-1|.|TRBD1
CSVRRDRGQTEAFF
TGCAGCGTCAGAAGGGACAGGGGGCAGACTGAAGCTTTCTTT